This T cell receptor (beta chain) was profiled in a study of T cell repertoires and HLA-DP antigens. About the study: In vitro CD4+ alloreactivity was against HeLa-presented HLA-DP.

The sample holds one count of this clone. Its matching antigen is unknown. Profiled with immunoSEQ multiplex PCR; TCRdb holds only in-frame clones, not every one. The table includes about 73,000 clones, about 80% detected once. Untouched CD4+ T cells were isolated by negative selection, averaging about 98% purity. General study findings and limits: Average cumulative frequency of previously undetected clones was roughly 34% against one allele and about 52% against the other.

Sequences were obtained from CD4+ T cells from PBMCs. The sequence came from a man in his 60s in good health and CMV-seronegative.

DNA for the CDR3: TGTGCCAGCAGCACCCGTGTGAGGGGTCCATTATGGGGGAGCTCCTACAATGAGCAGTTCTTC. It is translated as CASSTRVRGPLWGSSYNEQFF. The chain carries TRBV9 and TRBJ2-1; tentatively, D is TRBD1 or TRBD2 (5 bases each). The germline V gene has CDR1 SGDLS and CDR2 YYNGEE. V was pared by 4 bases and J by 0 bases, with 29 bases between. There are 21 residues in the CDR3.